This T cell receptor beta chain stems from a study of cytomegalovirus exposure and HLA in healthy donors. PCR involved 60 Vbeta and 13 Jbeta primers. Only in-frame clones appear in the TCRdb table, and some are missing; sequencing was by immunoSEQ multiplex PCR. This repertoire shows approximately 100,000 clones, roughly 80% found once; its top ten account for less than 15%. CDR3 length equals 12 residues. From germline, CDR1 is GTSNPN and CDR2 SVGIG (reference sequence). V was clipped by 2 bases and J by 9 bases, with 11 bases between them. This clone was observed a few times. The sample taken for sequencing was PBMCs. This chain links TRBV30 with TRBJ1-5; no definite D call. This TCR derives from a male donor in good health and CMV-seropositive. This CDR3 is CAWSQVLGPQHF. The CDR3, as DNA: TGTGCCTGGAGTCAGGTGCTGGGGCCCCAGCATTTT.